This T cell receptor (beta chain) was captured by sequencing in a study of blood T cell repertoires in COVID-19. In the study overall: Samples representing acute and convalescent COVID-19 were sourced from the United States, Italy and Spain.

The sample holds a few counts of this clone. Authors' data handling: Reference gene primer amplification in the assay estimated nucleated cell counts. Profiling relied on immunoSEQ multiplex PCR, and the TCRdb table lists in-frame clones only, not all of them. V, J and clone size are taken as reported in that table, and D and trimming were inferred from the DNA itself. The sample shows roughly 280,000 clones, around nine tenths of them seen only once. Germline V CDR1 and CDR2: SGDLS, YYNGEE. The CDR3 consists of 14 residues. Trimming removed 4 bases from V and 6 bases from J, with 16 bases in between.

Sequencing input: peripheral blood. The source is a middle-aged man with active or convalescent COVID-19. This chain connects TRBV9 to TRBJ1-2, with a possible D match to TRBD1 (5 bases). The CDR3 region has the DNA TGTGCCAGCAGCCCGCGGACACCTCGGGATGGCTACACCTTC. The encoded protein is CASSPRTPRDGYTF.